The entry below gives a single T cell receptor (beta chain) sequence along with its context. Its target is not known. This specimen comes from a study of cytomegalovirus exposure and HLA in healthy donors. Study details: Assignment to the Caucasian-associated ancestry cluster applied to around 82% of the approximately 390 genotyped donors.

The PCR used 60 Vbeta and 13 Jbeta primers. Assay: immunoSEQ multiplex PCR; the TCRdb copy retains only in-frame clones and omits some. This table holds some 100,000 clones, 65% to 85% found once. The germline V and J ends were trimmed by 4 bases and 3 bases, with 7 bases remaining between them. CDR1 is MGHDK, CDR2 SYGVNS, per germline. CDR3 length equals 13 residues. Study-wide points: There were a few CMV-associated chains whose specificity for CMV antigens was confirmed in vitro. Exclusion as indistinguishable affected some V segments, including TRBV6-2 and TRBV6-3. In an earlier analysis, productive rearrangement rates for most beta V segments clustered near 87% or 30%.

Material: PBMCs. This chain connects TRBV25-1 to TRBJ1-3; D uncertain. The TCR originated in a man between 45 and 60 years old in good health and CMV-seropositive. The CDR3 sequence is CASSAFSGNTIYF. CDR3 DNA: TGTGCCAGCAGTGCTTTTAGTGGAAACACCATATATTTT.